The entry that follows covers one T cell receptor (beta chain) sequence. These data originate in a study of blood T cell repertoires in COVID-19. As for the study in general: From T cells, B-cell-depleted T cells, or PBMCs came the material, which was cDNA or gDNA.

CDR1 and CDR2 (germline): SGHDT, YYEEEE. The CDR3 contains 16 residues. Between the trimmed V and J ends, which lost 1 base and 5 bases, there was a span of 13 bases. Original processing methods: From reference gene primer amplification, estimates of nucleated cell counts were derived. Libraries were prepared by immunoSEQ multiplex PCR; TCRdb keeps only in-frame clonotypes and omits some of them. V, J and clone size are those of that table, while D and trimming were read from the DNA. The sample holds around 270,000 clones, 65% to 85% seen once. The receptor was derived from a woman aged 40-49 years who had recovered from COVID-19. The chain uses TRBV5-6 and TRBJ2-6, with D unclear. Sequencing was done on a sample of peripheral blood. This CDR3 is CASSLSWSTRANVLTF. The CDR3 region has the DNA TGTGCCAGCAGCTTGTCTTGGTCAACTAGGGCCAACGTCCTGACTTTC.